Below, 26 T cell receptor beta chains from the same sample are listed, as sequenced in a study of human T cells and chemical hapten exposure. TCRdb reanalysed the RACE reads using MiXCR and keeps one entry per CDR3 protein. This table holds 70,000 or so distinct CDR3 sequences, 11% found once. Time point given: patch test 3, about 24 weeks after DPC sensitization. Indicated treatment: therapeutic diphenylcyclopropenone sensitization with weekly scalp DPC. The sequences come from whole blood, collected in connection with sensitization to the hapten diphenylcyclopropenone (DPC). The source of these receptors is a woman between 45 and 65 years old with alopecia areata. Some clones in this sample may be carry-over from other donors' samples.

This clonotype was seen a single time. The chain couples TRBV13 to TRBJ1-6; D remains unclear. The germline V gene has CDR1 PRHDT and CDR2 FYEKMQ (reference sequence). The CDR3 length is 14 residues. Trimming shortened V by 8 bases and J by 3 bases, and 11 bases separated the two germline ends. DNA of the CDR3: TGTGCCAGCGGCCGCCGGGACTATAATTCACCCCTCCACTTT. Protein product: CASGRRDYNSPLHF.

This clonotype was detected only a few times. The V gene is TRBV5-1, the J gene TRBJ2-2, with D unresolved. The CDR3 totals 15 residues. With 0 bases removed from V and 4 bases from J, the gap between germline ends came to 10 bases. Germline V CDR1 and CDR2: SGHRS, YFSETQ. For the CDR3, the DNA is TGCGCCAGCAGCTTGGTTGATAGTTTCACCGGGGAGCTGTTTTTT. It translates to CASSLVDSFTGELFF.

The DNA for the CDR3 is TGTGCCAGCAGTGACTTCCTTAGCGGGAGGCTCTCCTACGAGCAGTACTTC. Protein sequence: CASSDFLSGRLSYEQYF. The chain links TRBV6-1 to TRBJ2-7, with 10 bases matching TRBD2. After removal of 3 bases from V and 0 bases from J, the junction contained 8 bases not matched to a gene. CDR1 and CDR2 (germline): MNHNS, SASEGT. CDR3 size: 17 residues.

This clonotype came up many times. As DNA, the CDR3 is TGTGCCAGCAGTGGGGGCAGGGCTGGCAATCAGCCCCAGCATTTT. It specifies CASSGGRAGNQPQHF. The J gene is TRBJ1-5, the V gene TRBV2; weak D call: TRBD1 (5 bases). This CDR3 spans 15 amino acids. Trimming pared 4 bases from V and 2 bases from J, leaving 12 bases between. Germline values: CDR1 SNHLY, CDR2 FYNNEI.

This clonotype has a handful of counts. The DNA for the CDR3 is TGTGCCAGCAGCTTGCAGCGGGCAGATACGCAGTATTTT. This translates into CASSLQRADTQYF. The V gene is TRBV5-6, the J gene TRBJ2-3, with D tentatively TRBD2 (6 bases). Germline V gene lookup returns CDR1 SGHDT and CDR2 YYEEEE. V lost 1 base and J 4 bases, leaving 7 bases between the germline ends. This CDR3 is 13 amino acids long.

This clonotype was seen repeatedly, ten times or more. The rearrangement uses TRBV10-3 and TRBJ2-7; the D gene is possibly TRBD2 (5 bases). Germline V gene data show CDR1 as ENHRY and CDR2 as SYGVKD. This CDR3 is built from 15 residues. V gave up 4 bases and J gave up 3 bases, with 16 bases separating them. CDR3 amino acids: CAISADDLGSYEQYF. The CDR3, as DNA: TGTGCCATCAGTGCGGATGACCTAGGGAGCTACGAGCAGTACTTC.

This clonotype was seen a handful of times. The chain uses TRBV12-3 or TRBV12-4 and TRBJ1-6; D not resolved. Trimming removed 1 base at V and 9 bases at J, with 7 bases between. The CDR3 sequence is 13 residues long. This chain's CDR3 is CASSLGERSPLHF. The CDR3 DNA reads TGTGCCAGCAGTTTAGGGGAGCGTTCACCCCTCCACTTT.

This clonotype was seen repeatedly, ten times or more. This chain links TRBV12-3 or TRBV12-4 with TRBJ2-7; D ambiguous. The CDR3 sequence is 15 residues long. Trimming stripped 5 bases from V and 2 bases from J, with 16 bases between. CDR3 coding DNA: TGTGCCAGCAGTCGCAGGTTAGCCGGGCCCTACGAGCAGTACTTC. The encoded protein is CASSRRLAGPYEQYF.

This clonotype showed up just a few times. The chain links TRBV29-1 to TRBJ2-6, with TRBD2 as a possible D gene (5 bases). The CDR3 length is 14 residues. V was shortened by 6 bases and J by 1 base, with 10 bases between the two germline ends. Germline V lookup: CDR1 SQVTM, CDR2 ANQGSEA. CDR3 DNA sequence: TGCAGCGTGGAGGACTTTTCTGGGGCCAACGTCCTGACTTTC. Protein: CSVEDFSGANVLTF.

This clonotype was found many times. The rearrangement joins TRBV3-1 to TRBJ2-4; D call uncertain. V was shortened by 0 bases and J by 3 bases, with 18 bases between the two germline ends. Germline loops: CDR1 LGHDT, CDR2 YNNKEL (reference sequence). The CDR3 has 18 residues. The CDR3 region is CASSQDYTDRWVKNIQYF. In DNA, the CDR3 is TGTGCCAGCAGCCAAGATTACACGGACCGGTGGGTCAAAAACATTCAGTACTTC.

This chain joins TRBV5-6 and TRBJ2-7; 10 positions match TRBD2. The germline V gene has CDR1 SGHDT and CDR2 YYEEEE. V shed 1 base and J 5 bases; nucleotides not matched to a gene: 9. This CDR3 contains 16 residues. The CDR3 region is CASSLTSGIGLDEQYF. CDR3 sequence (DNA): TGTGCCAGCAGCTTGACTAGCGGGATCGGGCTCGACGAGCAGTACTTC. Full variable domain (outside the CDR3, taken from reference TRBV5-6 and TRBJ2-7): DAGVTQSPTHLIKTRGQQVTLRCSPKSGHDTVSWYQQALGQGPQFIFQYYEEEERQRGNFPDRFSGHQFPNYSSELNVNALLLGDSALYLCASSLTSGIGLDEQYFGPGTRLTVT.

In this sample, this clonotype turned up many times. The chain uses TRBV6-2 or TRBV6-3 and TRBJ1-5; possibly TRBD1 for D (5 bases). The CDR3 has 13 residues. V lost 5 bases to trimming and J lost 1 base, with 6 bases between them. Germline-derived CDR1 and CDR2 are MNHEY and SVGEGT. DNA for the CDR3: TGTGCCAGCAGTCGGGACAGCAATCAGCCCCAGCATTTT. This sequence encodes CASSRDSNQPQHF.

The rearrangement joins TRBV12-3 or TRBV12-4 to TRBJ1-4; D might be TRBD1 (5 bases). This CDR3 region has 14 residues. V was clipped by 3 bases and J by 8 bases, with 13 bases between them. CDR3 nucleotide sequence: TGTGCCAGCAGTTTCTTAGGGGCTGGGGAAAAACTGTTTTTT. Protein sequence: CASSFLGAGEKLFF.

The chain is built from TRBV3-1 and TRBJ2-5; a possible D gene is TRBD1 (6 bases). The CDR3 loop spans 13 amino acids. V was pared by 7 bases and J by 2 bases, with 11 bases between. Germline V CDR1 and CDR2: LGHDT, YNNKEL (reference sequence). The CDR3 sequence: CASNWQGQETQYF. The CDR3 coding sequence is TGTGCCAGCAATTGGCAGGGGCAAGAGACCCAGTACTTC.

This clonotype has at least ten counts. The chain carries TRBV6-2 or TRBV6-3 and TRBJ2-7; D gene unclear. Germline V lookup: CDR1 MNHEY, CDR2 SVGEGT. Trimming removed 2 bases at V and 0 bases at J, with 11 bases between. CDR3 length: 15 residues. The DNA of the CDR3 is TGTGCCAGCAGTTACGGGCGAGGATACTCCTACGAGCAGTACTTC. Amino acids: CASSYGRGYSYEQYF.

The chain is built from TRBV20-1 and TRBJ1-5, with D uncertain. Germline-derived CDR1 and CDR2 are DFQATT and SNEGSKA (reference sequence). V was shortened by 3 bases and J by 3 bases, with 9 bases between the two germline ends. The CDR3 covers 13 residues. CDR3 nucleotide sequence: TGCAGTGCTAGGGGTGCAAACAATCAGCCCCAGCATTTT. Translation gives CSARGANNQPQHF.

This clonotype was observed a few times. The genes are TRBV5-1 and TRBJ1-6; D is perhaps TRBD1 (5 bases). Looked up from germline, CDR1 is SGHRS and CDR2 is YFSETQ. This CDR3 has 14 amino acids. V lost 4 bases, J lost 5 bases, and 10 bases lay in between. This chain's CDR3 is CASSVTVDNSPLHF. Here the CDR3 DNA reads TGCGCCAGCAGCGTGACAGTTGATAATTCACCCCTCCACTTT. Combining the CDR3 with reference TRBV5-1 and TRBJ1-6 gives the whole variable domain KAGVTQTPRYLIKTRGQQVTLSCSPISGHRSVSWYQQTPGQGLQFLFEYFSETQRNKGNFPGRFSGRQFSNSRSEMNVSTLELGDSALYLCASSVTVDNSPLHFGNGTRLTVT.

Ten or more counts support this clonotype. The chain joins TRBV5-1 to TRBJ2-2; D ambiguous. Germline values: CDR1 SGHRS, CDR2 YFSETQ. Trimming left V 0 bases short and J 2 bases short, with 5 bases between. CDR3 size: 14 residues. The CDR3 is CASSLEVNTGELFF. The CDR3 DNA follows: TGCGCCAGCAGCTTGGAGGTCAACACCGGGGAGCTGTTTTTT. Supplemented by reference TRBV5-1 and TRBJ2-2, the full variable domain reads KAGVTQTPRYLIKTRGQQVTLSCSPISGHRSVSWYQQTPGQGLQFLFEYFSETQRNKGNFPGRFSGRQFSNSRSEMNVSTLELGDSALYLCASSLEVNTGELFFGEGSRLTVL.

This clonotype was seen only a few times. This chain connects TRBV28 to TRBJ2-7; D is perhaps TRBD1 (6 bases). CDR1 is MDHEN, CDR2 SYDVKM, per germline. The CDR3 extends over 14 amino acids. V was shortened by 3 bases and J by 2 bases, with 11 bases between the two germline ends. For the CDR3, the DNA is TGTGCCAGCAGTTTTAGAACAGGGACCTACGAGCAGTACTTC. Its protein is CASSFRTGTYEQYF.

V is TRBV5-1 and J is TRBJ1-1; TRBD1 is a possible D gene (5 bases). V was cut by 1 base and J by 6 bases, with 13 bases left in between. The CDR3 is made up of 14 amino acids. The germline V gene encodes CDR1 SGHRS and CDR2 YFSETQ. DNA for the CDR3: TGCGCCAGCAGCTTGTTGGGGGACGAAGCTGAAGCTTTCTTT. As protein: CASSLLGDEAEAFF.

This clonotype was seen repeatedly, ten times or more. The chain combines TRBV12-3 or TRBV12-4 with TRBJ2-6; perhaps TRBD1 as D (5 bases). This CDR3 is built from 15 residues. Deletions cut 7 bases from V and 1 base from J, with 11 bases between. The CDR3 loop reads CASTATESGANVLTF. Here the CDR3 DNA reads TGTGCCAGCACCGCGACAGAATCTGGGGCCAACGTCCTGACTTTC.

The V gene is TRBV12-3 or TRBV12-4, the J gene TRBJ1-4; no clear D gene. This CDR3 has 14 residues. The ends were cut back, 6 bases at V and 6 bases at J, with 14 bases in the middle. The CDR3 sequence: CASSGEGRDEKLFF. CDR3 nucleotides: TGTGCCAGCAGCGGGGAAGGGAGGGATGAAAAACTGTTTTTT.

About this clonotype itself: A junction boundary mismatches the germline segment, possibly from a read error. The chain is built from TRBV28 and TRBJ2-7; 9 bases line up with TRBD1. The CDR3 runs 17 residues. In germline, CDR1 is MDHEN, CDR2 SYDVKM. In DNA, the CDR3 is TGTGTCAGCAGTCACGATTCTCCGGGACAGGGACCCTACGAGCAGTACTTC. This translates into CVSSHDSPGQGPYEQYF.

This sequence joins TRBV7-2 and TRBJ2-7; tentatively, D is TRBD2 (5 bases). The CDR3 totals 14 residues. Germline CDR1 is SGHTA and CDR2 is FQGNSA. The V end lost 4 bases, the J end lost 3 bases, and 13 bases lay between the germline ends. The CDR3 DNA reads TGTGCCAGCAGCTCCGCGGAGGCTCTCTACGAGCAGTACTTC. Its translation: CASSSAEALYEQYF. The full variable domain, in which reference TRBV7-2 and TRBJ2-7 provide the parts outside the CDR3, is GAGVSQSPSNKVTEKGKDVELRCDPISGHTALYWYRQSLGQGLEFLIYFQGNSAPDKSGLPSDRFSAERTGGSVSTLTIQRTQQEDSAVYLCASSSAEALYEQYFGPGTRLTVT.

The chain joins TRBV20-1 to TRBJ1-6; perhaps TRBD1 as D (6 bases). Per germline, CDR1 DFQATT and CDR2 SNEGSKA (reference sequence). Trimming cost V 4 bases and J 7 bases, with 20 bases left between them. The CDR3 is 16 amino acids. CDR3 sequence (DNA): TGCAGTGCTAAGACCAGACCCAGGGGCGGGAATTCACCCCTCCACTTT. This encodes CSAKTRPRGGNSPLHF.

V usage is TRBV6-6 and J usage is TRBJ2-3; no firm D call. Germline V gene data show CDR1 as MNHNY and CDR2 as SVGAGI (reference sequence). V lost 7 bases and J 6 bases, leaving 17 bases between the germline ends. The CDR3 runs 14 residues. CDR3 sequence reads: CASTSGPAFDTQYF. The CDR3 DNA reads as TGTGCCAGCACCTCCGGGCCAGCGTTCGATACGCAGTATTTT.